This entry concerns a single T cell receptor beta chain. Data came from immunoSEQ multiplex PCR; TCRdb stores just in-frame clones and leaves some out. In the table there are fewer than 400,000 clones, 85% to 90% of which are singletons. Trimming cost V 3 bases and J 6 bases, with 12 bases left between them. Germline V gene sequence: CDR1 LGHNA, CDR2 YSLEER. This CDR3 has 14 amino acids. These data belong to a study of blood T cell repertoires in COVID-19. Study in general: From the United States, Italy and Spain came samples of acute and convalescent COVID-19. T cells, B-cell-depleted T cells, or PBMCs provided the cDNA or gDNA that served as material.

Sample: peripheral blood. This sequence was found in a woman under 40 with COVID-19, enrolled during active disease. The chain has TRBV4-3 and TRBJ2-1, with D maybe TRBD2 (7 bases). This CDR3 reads CASSQGGPFNEQFF. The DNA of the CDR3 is TGCGCCAGCAGCCAGGGGGGGCCGTTCAATGAGCAGTTCTTC.